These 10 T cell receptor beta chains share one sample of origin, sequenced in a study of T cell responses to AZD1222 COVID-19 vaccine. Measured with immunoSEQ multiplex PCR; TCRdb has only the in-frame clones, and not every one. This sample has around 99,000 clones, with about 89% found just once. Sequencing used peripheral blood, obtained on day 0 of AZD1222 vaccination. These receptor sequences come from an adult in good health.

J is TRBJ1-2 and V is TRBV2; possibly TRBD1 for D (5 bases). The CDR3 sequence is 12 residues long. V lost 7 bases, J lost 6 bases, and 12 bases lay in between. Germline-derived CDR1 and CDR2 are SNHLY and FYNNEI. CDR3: CASTGGVDGYTF. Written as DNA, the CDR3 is TGTGCCAGCACCGGGGGGGTGGATGGCTACACCTTC.

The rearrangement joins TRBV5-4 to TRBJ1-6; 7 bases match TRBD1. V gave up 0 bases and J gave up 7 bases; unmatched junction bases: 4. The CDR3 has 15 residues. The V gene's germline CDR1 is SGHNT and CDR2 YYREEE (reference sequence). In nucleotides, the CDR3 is TGTGCCAGCAGCTTGGAGGGACAGATAAATTCACCCCTCCACTTT. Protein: CASSLEGQINSPLHF. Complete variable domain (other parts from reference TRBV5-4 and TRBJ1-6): ETGVTQSPTHLIKTRGQQVTLRCSSQSGHNTVSWYQQALGQGPQFIFQYYREEENGRGNFPPRFSGLQFPNYSSELNVNALELDDSALYLCASSLEGQINSPLHFGNGTRLTVT.

The CDR3 is CASSPSLAGSSGANVLTF. The CDR3 DNA is TGCGCCAGCAGCCCGAGCCTAGCGGGTAGCTCTGGGGCCAACGTCCTGACTTTC. The chain links TRBV4-1 to TRBJ2-6; 8 bases are a match to TRBD2. V trimming: 4 bases; J trimming: 0 bases; junction bases outside the gene matches: 8. The germline V gene has CDR1 MGHRA and CDR2 YSYEKL. The CDR3 loop spans 18 amino acids.

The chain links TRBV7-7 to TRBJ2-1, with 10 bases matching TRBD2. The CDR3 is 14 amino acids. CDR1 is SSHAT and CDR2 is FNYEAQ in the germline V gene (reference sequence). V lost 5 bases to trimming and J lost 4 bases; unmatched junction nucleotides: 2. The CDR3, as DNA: TGTGCCAGCAGCCCTAGCGGGGGTTACAATGAGCAGTTCTTC. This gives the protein CASSPSGGYNEQFF.

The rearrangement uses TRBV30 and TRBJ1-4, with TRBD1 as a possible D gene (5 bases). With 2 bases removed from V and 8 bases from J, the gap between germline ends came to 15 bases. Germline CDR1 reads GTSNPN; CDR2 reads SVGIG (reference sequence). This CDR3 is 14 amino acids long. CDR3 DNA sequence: TGTGCCTGGAGTTCCCCAGGGCGGGTCGAAAAACTGTTTTTT. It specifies CAWSSPGRVEKLFF.

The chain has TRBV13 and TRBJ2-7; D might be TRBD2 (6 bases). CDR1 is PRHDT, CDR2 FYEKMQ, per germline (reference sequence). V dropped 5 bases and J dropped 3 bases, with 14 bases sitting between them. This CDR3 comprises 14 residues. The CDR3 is CASSTGTFHYEQYF. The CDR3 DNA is TGTGCCAGCAGCACCGGGACTTTTCACTACGAGCAGTACTTC.

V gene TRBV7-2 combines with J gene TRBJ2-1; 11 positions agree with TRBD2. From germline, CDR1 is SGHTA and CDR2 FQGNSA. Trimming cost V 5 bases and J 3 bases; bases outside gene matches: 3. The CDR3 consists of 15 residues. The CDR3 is CASSDSGRVYNEQFF. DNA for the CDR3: TGTGCCAGCAGCGATAGCGGGAGGGTCTACAATGAGCAGTTCTTC.

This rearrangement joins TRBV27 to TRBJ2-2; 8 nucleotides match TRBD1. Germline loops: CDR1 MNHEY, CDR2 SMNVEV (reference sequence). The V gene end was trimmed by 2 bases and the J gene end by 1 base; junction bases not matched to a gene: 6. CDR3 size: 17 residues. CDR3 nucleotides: TGTGCCAGCAGTTTAGAAACCGGGACAGGGAACACCGGGGAGCTGTTTTTT. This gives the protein CASSLETGTGNTGELFF.

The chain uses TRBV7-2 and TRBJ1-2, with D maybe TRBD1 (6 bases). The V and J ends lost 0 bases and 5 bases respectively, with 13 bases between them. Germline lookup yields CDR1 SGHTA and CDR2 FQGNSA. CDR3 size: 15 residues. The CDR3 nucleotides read TGTGCCAGCAGCTTAGCCAATGGACAGTTATATGGCTACACCTTC. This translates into CASSLANGQLYGYTF.

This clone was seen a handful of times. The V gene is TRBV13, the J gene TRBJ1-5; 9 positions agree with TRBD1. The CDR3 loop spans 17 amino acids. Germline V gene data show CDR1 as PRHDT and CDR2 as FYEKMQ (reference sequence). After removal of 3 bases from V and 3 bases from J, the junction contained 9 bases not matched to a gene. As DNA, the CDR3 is TGTGCCAGCAGCTTCACCCGGGGACAGGGAAACAATCAGCCCCAGCATTTT. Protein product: CASSFTRGQGNNQPQHF.